This TCR beta chain was sequenced in a study of CD4 T cells in relation to SARS-CoV-2 and coronaviruses (dated by TCRdb to 2020 to 2022). In the study overall: The ViraFEST assay cultured PBMCs with antigen for 10 days, then sequenced TCR beta CDR3s to find antigen-specific clonal expansions. The negative reference condition was either a culture with an HIV-1 Nef peptide pool or a culture with no peptide. HLA restriction was mapped for shared crossreactive spike epitopes using patient-derived lymphoblastoid cell lines. The study assessed, at the TCR clonotype level, memory CD4+ T cell crossreactivity between SARS-CoV-2 and common cold coronavirus spike proteins. The Adaptive Biotechnologies TCR-sequencing kit was used to sequence samples from three pre-COVID donors and the naive versus memory experiments, while other data came from Illumina-based sequencing. For other donors in the study, expansion assays were sequenced with a different, Illumina-based TCR-beta assay. The study at large found these results: Because no donor provided both pre-pandemic and post-infection samples, tracing the source of pre-existing responses was limited. The study was limited by small numbers of patients and tested TCRs. In approximately 60% of donors, memory CD4+ clonotypes turned up that crossrecognized SARS-CoV-2 and at least one common cold coronavirus spike. Crossreactive clones showed significantly weaker SARS-CoV-2-driven expansion than monoreactive clones, consistent with antigenic imprinting. Since the crossreactivity analysis centred on spike protein, crossreactivity against other viral proteins was not assessed.

Points on this clone: Its antigen specificity is not known. No base quality values were provided; no much bigger clone lies one nucleotide off.

CDR1 and CDR2 are read off the germline V gene (reference sequence) as LNHDA and SQIVND. Trimming at the junction amounts to 8 bases on V and 5 bases on J, and the germline ends lie 5 bases apart. From cysteine to phenylalanine, the CDR3 is 10 amino acids long. The only DNA kept is the CDR3, 30 bases in frame from the first base. CD4+ T cells from unexposed donors were collected before the COVID-19 pandemic (2011-2018). Following 10 days of culture, the EasySep CD4+ T cell isolation kit was used to isolate CD4+ T cells. As cell numbers permitted, CD4+ T cells from unexposed donors were tested for reactivity to SARS-CoV-2 S and N and to four common cold coronavirus spike pools. Approximately 2.1 million PBMCs per well were cultured in IMDM with approximately 5% human AB serum and approximately 10 IU/ml IL-2. Half of the culture medium was replaced with fresh IL-2-containing medium on days 3 and 7. Each peptide culture condition was generally run in triplicate replicate wells. Leukapheresis product for the unexposed donors was purchased commercially. Ficoll-Paque PLUS gradient centrifugation was used to isolate PBMCs from either whole blood or leukapheresis product. PBMCs were either cryopreserved at -140°C or used fresh in the expansion assay. The QIAamp Micro DNA Kit was used to extract genomic DNA from the CD4+ T cells.

The library came from the immunoSEQ multiplex PCR assay. In the original analysis: During preprocessing, nonproductive sequences were discarded, as were any CDR3s that did not begin with C, did not end with F or W, or were shorter than 7 amino acids. The MANAFEST web app was used to call antigen-specific clonotypes on the basis of expansion compared with the reference and with other culture wells. To be counted as positive, a clone had to show significant expansion compared with the reference culture, at an FDR below 0.05, in 2 of 3 replicate wells. To be called positive, a clone also had to show significant expansion compared with every other tandem well and an odds ratio greater than 5. Pairwise Levenshtein distance, computed with the stringdist R package after three terminal residues were trimmed from each end, was used as the measure of CDR3 homology. The immuneACCESS repertoire file appears here via TCRdb, limited to in-frame rearrangements. These files lack a portion of the clones; in checked studies, under half of the deficit traces to unresolved V genes, and the cause of the others is not known. V and J calls and clone size are copied from that table; D and trimming were computed from the DNA. A total of 15,000 to 25,000 clones appear in this sample, over 70% of them only once. Over 20% of the sample lies in the top ten.

The sequenced sample was CD4+ T cells from PBMCs, cultured in vitro. This clonotype originated in a human donor in good health. The chain was built from TRBV19 and TRBJ2-3, with the D gene call left open. This receptor has the CDR3 CASGEDTQYF. The DNA sequence is given as TGTGCCAGTGGAGAAGATACGCAGTATTTT.